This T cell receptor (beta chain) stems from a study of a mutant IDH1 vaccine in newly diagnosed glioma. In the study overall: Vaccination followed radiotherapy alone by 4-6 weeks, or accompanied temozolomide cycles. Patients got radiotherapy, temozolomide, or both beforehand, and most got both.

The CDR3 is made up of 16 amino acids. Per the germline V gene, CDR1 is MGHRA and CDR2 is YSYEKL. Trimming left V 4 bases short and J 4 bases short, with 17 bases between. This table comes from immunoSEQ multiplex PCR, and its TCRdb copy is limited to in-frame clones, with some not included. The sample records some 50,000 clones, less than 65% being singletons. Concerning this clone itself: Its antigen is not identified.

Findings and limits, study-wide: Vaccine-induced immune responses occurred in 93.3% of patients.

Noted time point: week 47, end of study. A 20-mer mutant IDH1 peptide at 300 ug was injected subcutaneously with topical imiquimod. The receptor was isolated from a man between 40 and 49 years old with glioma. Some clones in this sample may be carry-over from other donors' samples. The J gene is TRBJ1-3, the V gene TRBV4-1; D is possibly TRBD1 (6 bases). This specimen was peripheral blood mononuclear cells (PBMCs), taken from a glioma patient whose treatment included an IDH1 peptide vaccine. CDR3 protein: CASSRHTQGTGNTIYF. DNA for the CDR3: TGCGCCAGCAGCCGACACACACAGGGTACCGGAAACACCATATATTTT.